This TCR beta chain derives from a study of CXCR3 chemokines and chemotherapy response in bladder cancer. The trim removed 8 bases at V and 5 bases at J, leaving 13 bases unmatched. The CDR3 consists of 15 residues. Germline V gene lookup returns CDR1 SEHNR and CDR2 FQNEAQ (reference sequence). A single record per CDR3 protein comes from TCRdb applying MiXCR to the PCR reads. The sample has 7,000 to 9,500 distinct CDR3 sequences, roughly 24% seen once. To note about this clonotype: It is likely a read error: a sequence one base away is far more abundant.

This clonotype was obtained from a human donor with bladder cancer that did not respond to neoadjuvant chemotherapy. Sampling was done from a patient whose treatment included neoadjuvant chemotherapy. This chain joins TRBV7-9 and TRBJ1-1; 8 bases agree with TRBD1. The CDR3 loop reads CASGQQDRVRTEAFF. CDR3 bases: TGTGCCAGCGGCCAACAGGACAGGGTAAGGACTGAAGCTTTCTTT.